This TCR beta chain is from a study of shared clonotypes between healthy human individuals. Notes on this clone: Its antigen is undetermined.

General study results and limits: Researchers found naive subsets generally carried larger estimated richness than memory subsets. The researchers took only blood, and tissue repertoires probably look different. Measured sharing among donors was expected to vary with sequencing depth.

This CDR3 has 15 amino acids. Germline-derived CDR1 and CDR2 are GTSNPN and SVGIG (reference sequence). The J segment lost 3 bases and the V segment lost 4 bases, leaving 8 bases of the junction unmatched. Assay: immunoSEQ multiplex PCR; the TCRdb copy retains only in-frame clones and omits some. The table records just over 2,000,000 clones, around 96% of them present only once. Terminally differentiated effector memory CD45RA+ cells were left out of the naive CD8 fraction, which was CD45RO-negative and positively selected for CCR7. Free of recent acute infections or vaccinations, the donors were healthy HIV-negative adults.

Source material: naive CD8+ T cells sorted from blood. This receptor was identified in a man between 18 and 29 years old in good health. The V gene is TRBV30, the J gene TRBJ2-1; TRBD2 agrees at 8 bases. The CDR3 region has the DNA TGTGCCTGGATACCTACGGGGGGGCTCTACAATGAGCAGTTCTTC. Its translation is CAWIPTGGLYNEQFF.